The entry that follows covers one TCR beta chain sequence. Clones were sequenced by immunoSEQ multiplex PCR, and TCRdb holds only the in-frame ones, with some missing. Of around 150,000 clones listed, 65% to 85% are singletons. The germline V gene has CDR1 MNHEY and CDR2 SMNVEV (reference sequence). The CDR3 runs to 12 residues. Trimming cost V 6 bases and J 4 bases, with 7 bases left between them. This sample was taken from a study of blood T cell repertoires in COVID-19. The rearrangement links TRBV27 to TRBJ2-1, with D possibly being TRBD2 (6 bases). The sequence was collected from an elderly woman with active or convalescent COVID-19. Sequenced material: peripheral blood. The CDR3 DNA follows: TGTGCCAGCAGGGGGGGATACAATGAGCAGTTCTTC. Translation gives CASRGGYNEQFF.